This TCR beta chain stems from a study of T cell repertoires in cytomegalovirus infection. Study-wide points: Carriage of CMV together with the relevant HLA was identifiable through cumulative public TCR beta family frequency.

Each CDR3 protein is one row after TCRdb ran MiXCR on the reads. The data show over 150,000 distinct CDR3 sequences, roughly a sixth seen once. The ends were cut back, 2 bases at V and 1 base at J, with 8 bases in the middle. This CDR3 has 14 amino acids. Germline V gene data show CDR1 as SGHTA and CDR2 as FQGNSA. In the case of this clonotype: Its target is unknown.

This sequence originates from a human donor in good health (CMV status not recorded). Some clones in this sample may be carry-over from other donors' samples. Material: CD8+ T cells from PBMCs. This chain joins TRBV7-2 and TRBJ2-5; D gene uncertain. For the CDR3, the DNA is TGTGCCAGCAGCTTAAATTTAGCCCAAGAGACCCAGTACTTC. Translating it yields CASSLNLAQETQYF.